The 11 T cell receptor beta chains presented below share a single source sample, sequenced in a study of CD8+CD57+ T cells in acquired aplastic anemia. The TCR beta profiling, which covered VDJ combination and CDR3 sequence, was carried out using genomic DNA as the template. TCRdb recomputed calls from the reads with MiXCR, one row per CDR3 protein. Of approximately 65,000 distinct CDR3 sequences in the sample, about 54% are singletons; the top ten hold over 2%. Source material: sorted CD4+, CD8+, or CD8+CD57+ T cells (not recorded which) from PBMCs. These receptor sequences come from a human donor in good health, serving as a control.

There are many counts of this clonotype. This chain connects TRBV11-2 to TRBJ2-4; D is ambiguous. The CDR3 is made up of 14 amino acids. V lost 1 base and J lost 5, with 9 bases in between. The germline V gene encodes CDR1 SGHAT and CDR2 FQNNGV. The CDR3 here is CASSLGQAENIQYF. Written as DNA, the CDR3 is TGTGCCAGCAGCTTAGGCCAGGCGGAAAACATTCAGTACTTC.

This clonotype was counted at least ten times. The chain couples TRBV5-6 to TRBJ2-5, with unresolved D. CDR3 length: 12 amino acids. The V gene lost 2 bases and the J gene lost 5 bases, with 7 bases spanning the gap. Germline CDR1 is SGHDT and CDR2 is YYEEEE. The CDR3 region has the DNA TGTGCCAGCAGCTTCCCCGGCGAGACCCAGTACTTC. Its translation: CASSFPGETQYF.

The chain couples TRBV19 to TRBJ1-2; D unclear. The CDR3 length is 15 residues. Germline CDR1 and CDR2: LNHDA and SQIVND (reference sequence). The germline V and J ends were trimmed by 1 base and 4 bases, with 13 bases remaining between them. DNA of the CDR3: TGTGCCAGTAGTATAGGGCGAGGACGGACCTATGGCTACACCTTC. This sequence encodes CASSIGRGRTYGYTF.

This clonotype was picked up many times. The chain couples TRBV2 to TRBJ1-1, with D perhaps matching TRBD1 (5 bases). From germline, CDR1 is SNHLY and CDR2 FYNNEI. V gave up 3 bases and J gave up 7 bases, with 18 bases separating them. The CDR3 runs to 15 residues. The CDR3 region is CASSEADRGSDEAFF. CDR3 in DNA: TGTGCCAGCAGTGAGGCGGATAGGGGATCCGATGAAGCTTTCTTT.

There are a few counts of this clonotype. The chain employs TRBV7-2 and TRBJ2-5; D gene uncertain. The germline gives CDR1 SGHTA, CDR2 FQGNSA. V shed 1 base and J shed 4 bases, with 4 bases lying between them. This CDR3 is 12 amino acids long. CDR3 DNA: TGTGCCAGCAGCTTAGTCTCAGAGACCCAGTACTTC. It translates to CASSLVSETQYF.

V and J are TRBV30 and TRBJ2-1; no clear D gene. Trimming left V 0 bases short and J 0 bases short, with 6 bases between. The CDR3 spans 14 residues. Germline CDR1 reads GTSNPN; CDR2 reads SVGIG (reference sequence). This CDR3 is CAWSVLSSYNEQFF. The CDR3, as DNA: TGTGCCTGGAGTGTATTGAGCTCCTACAATGAGCAGTTCTTC.

In the case of this clonotype: The junction departs from germline at one end; a sequencing error may be responsible. The gene calls are TRBV10-2 and TRBJ1-4; 7 bases are a match to TRBD1. This CDR3 contains 16 residues. Germline V gives CDR1 WSHSY, CDR2 SAAADI. The CDR3 coding sequence is TGCGCCAGCAGTGTTGCAGGGGGTTTGTCTAATGAAAGACTGTCTTTT. Translating gives CASSVAGGLSNERLSF.

Notes on this clonotype: The limits of the CDR3 on the DNA are not certain, so only TCRdb's listed CDR3 is given. This chain uses TRBV5-4 with TRBJ2-1; TRBD2, the table's D call, lacks a check against the DNA. The V gene's germline CDR1 is SGHNT and CDR2 YYREEE (reference sequence). The CDR3 spans 19 residues, counting both ends. The CDR3 spells CASTCASSIASGAYNEQFF.

This clonotype was counted many times. The rearrangement links TRBV7-3 to TRBJ2-3; no firm D call. The CDR3 is 16 amino acids. Trimming took off 1 base at V and 0 bases at J, with 11 bases between the two ends. Germline CDR1 reads SGHTA; CDR2 reads FQGTGA. This chain's CDR3 is CASSLIPTHSTDTQYF. The CDR3, as DNA: TGTGCCAGCAGCTTAATTCCAACACATAGCACAGATACGCAGTATTTT. The full variable domain, completed using reference TRBV7-3 and TRBJ2-3, is GAGVSQTPSNKVTEKGKYVELRCDPISGHTALYWYRQSLGQGPEFLIYFQGTGAADDSGLPNDRFFAVRPEGSVSTLKIQRTERGDSAVYLCASSLIPTHSTDTQYFGPGTRLTVL.

This chain joins TRBV24-1 and TRBJ2-3; 7 bases align to TRBD2. V lost 5 bases and J lost 6; bases outside the gene matches: 10. Germline CDR1 is KGHDR and CDR2 is SFDVKD. This CDR3 contains 15 residues. CDR3 residues: CATSARAGKVDTQYF. CDR3 in DNA: TGTGCCACCAGTGCACGAGCGGGAAAGGTCGATACGCAGTATTTT.

The J gene is TRBJ1-5, the V gene TRBV10-3; no definite D call. Looked up from germline, CDR1 is ENHRY and CDR2 is SYGVKD. V was shortened by 3 bases and J by 0 bases, with 3 bases between the two germline ends. The CDR3 is 13 residues long. The CDR3 region has the DNA TGTGCCATCAGTGAACTTAGCAATCAGCCCCAGCATTTT. As protein: CAISELSNQPQHF.